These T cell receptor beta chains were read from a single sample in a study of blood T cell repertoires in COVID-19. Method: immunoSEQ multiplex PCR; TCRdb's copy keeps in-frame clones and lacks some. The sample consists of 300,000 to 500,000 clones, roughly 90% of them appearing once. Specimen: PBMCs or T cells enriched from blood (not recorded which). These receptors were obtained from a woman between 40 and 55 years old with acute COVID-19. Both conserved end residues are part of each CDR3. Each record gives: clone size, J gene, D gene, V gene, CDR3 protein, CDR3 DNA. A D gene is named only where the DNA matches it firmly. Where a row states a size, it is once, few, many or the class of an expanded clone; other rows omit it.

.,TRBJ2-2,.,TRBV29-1,CSVERTGNTGELFF,TGCAGCGTTGAGCGGACGGGAAACACCGGGGAGCTGTTTTTT
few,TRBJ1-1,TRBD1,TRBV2,CASSGDRNTEAFF,TGTGCCAGCAGTGGGGACAGGAACACTGAAGCTTTCTTT
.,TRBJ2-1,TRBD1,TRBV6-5,CASSRTGDYYNEQFF,TGTGCCAGCAGCCGGACAGGGGACTACTACAATGAGCAGTTCTTC
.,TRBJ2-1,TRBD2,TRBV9,CASSSSGLGSSGQFF,TGTGCCAGCAGCAGTAGCGGGTTAGGGAGCAGTGGGCAGTTCTTC
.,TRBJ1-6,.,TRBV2,CASSEAKGRNSPLHF,TGTGCCAGCAGTGAAGCTAAGGGGCGTAATTCACCCCTCCACTTT
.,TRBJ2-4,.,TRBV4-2,CASSQLLAKNIQYF,TGTGCCAGCAGCCAATTACTAGCCAAAAACATTCAGTACTTC
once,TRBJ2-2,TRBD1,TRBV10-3,CAISESRQGSSGELFF,TGTGCCATCAGTGAGTCGCGACAGGGAAGTTCCGGGGAGCTGTTTTTT
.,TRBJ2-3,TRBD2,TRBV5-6,CASSLGFASSGHTDTQYF,TGTGCCAGCAGCTTGGGTTTCGCGAGTAGCGGGCACACAGATACGCAGTATTTT
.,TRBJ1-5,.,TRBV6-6,CASTPSGPNQPQHF,TGTGCCAGCACCCCAAGTGGGCCAAATCAGCCCCAGCATTTT
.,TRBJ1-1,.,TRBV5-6,CASSFNGRAEAFF,TGTGCCAGCAGCTTCAACGGGCGGGCTGAAGCTTTCTTT
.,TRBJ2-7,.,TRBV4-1,CASSQDYQRTPSSYEQYF,TGCGCCAGCAGCCAAGATTACCAAAGGACACCGAGCTCCTACGAGCAGTACTTC
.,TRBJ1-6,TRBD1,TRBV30,CAWSVLQGTRSPLHF,TGTGCCTGGAGTGTATTACAGGGGACAAGGTCACCCCTCCACTTT
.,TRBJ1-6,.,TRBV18,CASSPNADSPLHF,TGTGCCAGCTCACCAAATGCGGATTCACCCCTCCACTTT
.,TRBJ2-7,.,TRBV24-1,CATSGGPGSINEQYF,TGTGCCACCAGTGGTGGTCCGGGGTCCATTAACGAGCAGTACTTC
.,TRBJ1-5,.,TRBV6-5,CASSYGRASNQPQHF,TGTGCCAGCAGTTACGGGCGGGCTAGCAATCAGCCCCAGCATTTT
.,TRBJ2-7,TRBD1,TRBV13,CASSSDRESPYEQYF,TGTGCCAGCAGCTCCGACAGGGAATCCCCCTACGAGCAGTACTTC
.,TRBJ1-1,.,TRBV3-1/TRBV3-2,CASSRTGPTEAFF,TGTGCCAGCAGCCGAACAGGGCCCACTGAAGCTTTCTTT
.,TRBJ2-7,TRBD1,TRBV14,CASSPTGAPSYEQYF,TGTGCCAGCAGCCCGACAGGGGCGCCCTCCTACGAGCAGTACTTC
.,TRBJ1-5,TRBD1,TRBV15,CATSRPTGGNQPQHF,TGTGCCACCAGCAGACCCACAGGGGGCAATCAGCCCCAGCATTTT
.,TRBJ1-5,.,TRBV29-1,CSAFTRGFSNQPQHF,TGCAGCGCCTTCACGCGGGGTTTTAGCAATCAGCCCCAGCATTTT
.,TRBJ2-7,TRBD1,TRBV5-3,CARSLRGQEEPSSYEQYF,TGTGCCAGAAGCTTGAGGGGACAGGAGGAACCGAGCTCCTACGAGCAGTACTTC
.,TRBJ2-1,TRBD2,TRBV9,CASSVGDGGGAWEQFF,TGTGCCAGCAGCGTAGGGGACGGCGGGGGGGCTTGGGAGCAGTTCTTC
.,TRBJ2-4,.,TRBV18,CASSPPTGENIQYF,TGTGCCAGCTCCCCGCCGACAGGTGAAAACATTCAGTACTTC
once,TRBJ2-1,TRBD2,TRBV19,CASSIARLAGSYNEQFF,TGTGCCAGTAGTATAGCTCGGCTAGCGGGTTCCTACAATGAGCAGTTCTTC
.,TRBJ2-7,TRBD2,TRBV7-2,CASSSLTSGVVYEQYF,TGTGCCAGCAGCTCGCTGACTAGCGGGGTTGTCTACGAGCAGTACTTC
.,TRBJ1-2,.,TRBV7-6,CASSLVSSALALDYGYTF,TGTGCCAGCAGCTTAGTGTCGAGCGCCCTTGCCCTTGACTATGGCTACACCTTC